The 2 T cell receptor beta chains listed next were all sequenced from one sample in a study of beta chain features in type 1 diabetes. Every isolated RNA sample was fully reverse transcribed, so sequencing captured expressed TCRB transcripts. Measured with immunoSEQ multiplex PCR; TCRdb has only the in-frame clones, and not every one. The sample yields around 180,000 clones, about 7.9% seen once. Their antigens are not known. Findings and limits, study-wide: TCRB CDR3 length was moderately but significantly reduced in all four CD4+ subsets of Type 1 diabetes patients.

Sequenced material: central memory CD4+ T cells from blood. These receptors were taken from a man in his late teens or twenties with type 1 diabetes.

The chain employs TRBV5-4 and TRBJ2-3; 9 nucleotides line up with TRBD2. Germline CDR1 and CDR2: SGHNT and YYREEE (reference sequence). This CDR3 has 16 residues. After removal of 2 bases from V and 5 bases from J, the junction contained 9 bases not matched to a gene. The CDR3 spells CASSFWREGREDTQYF. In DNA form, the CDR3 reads TGTGCCAGCAGCTTTTGGCGGGAGGGCCGGGAAGATACGCAGTATTTT. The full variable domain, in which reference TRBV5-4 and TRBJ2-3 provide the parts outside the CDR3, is ETGVTQSPTHLIKTRGQQVTLRCSSQSGHNTVSWYQQALGQGPQFIFQYYREEENGRGNFPPRFSGLQFPNYSSELNVNALELDDSALYLCASSFWREGREDTQYFGPGTRLTVL.

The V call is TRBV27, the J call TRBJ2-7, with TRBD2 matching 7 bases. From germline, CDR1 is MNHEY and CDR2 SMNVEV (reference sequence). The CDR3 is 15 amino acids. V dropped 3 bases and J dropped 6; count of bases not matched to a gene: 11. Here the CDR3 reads CASSFRSSGVGEQYF. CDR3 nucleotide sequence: TGTGCCAGCAGTTTCCGATCAAGCGGGGTGGGCGAGCAGTACTTC.